The clone carrying this T cell receptor beta chain was counted between two and nine times. The data originate from a study of blood T cell repertoires in COVID-19. Generated by immunoSEQ multiplex PCR, the TCRdb table keeps only in-frame clones and is missing some. Altogether 130,000 to 150,000 clones are present, just under 85% being singletons, with the ten largest covering 6.2%. The sample consisted of PBMCs or T cells enriched from blood (not recorded which). The receptor was derived from a middle-aged woman who had recovered from COVID-19.

In DNA form, the CDR3 reads TGTGCCATCAGTGAGTCGGGCGGGACGGCCAACTATGGCTACACCTTC. The encoded protein is CAISESGGTANYGYTF. The rearrangement uses TRBV10-3 and TRBJ1-2; a possible D gene is TRBD1 (5 bases). Germline V gives CDR1 ENHRY, CDR2 SYGVKD. V dropped 0 bases and J dropped 2 bases, with 13 bases sitting between them. The CDR3 spans 16 residues.